What follows are 3 T cell receptor beta chains derived from one specimen sequenced in a study of regulatory T cells in long-lasting Graves disease. This sample's time point: newly diagnosed GD, antithyroid drugs for less than 3 months. Generation of the TCR library employed RNA extracted from PBMCs. Both iRepertoire HTBI primers and Arm-PCR of CDR3 regions were used to build the TCR beta libraries. MiXCR, run by TCRdb on the multiplex PCR reads, gives a single entry per CDR3 protein. This table holds about 440,000 distinct CDR3 sequences, more than 13% found once. These data were also reused for a study on T cells in Graves' hyperthyroidism and ophthalmopathy.

The sequenced sample was peripheral blood mononuclear cells (PBMCs), obtained at new diagnosis, from a patient treated with antithyroid drugs. These receptors were taken from a woman in her twenties or thirties with Graves disease.

The chain couples TRBV19 to TRBJ2-1; 11 bases are shared with TRBD2. Germline trimming cut 5 bases from V and 10 bases from J; bases unmatched to any gene: 7. Germline V gene lookup returns CDR1 LNHDA and CDR2 SQIVND (reference sequence). This CDR3 is built from 14 residues. As DNA, the CDR3 is TGTGCCAGTAGTCGTCTAGCGGGAGGACGCGAGCAGTTCTTC. Encoded protein: CASSRLAGGREQFF.

This clonotype was observed once. Being one base from a much bigger clone, this may be a read error. CDR3 residues: CASRQDSSGSRWGETQYF. The CDR3 coding sequence is TGTGCCAGCAGACAAGATAGCAGCGGGAGCAGGTGGGGGGAGACCCAGTACTTC. The chain couples TRBV3-1 to TRBJ2-5; 8 bases agree with TRBD2. Germline V gene sequence: CDR1 LGHDT, CDR2 YNNKEL (reference sequence). This CDR3 comprises 18 residues.

This clonotype has a handful of counts. This rearrangement joins TRBV29-1 to TRBJ2-1, with 11 bases that match TRBD1. The CDR3 spans 14 residues. V shed 4 bases and J 7 bases; nucleotides not matched to a gene: 6. Germline V gives CDR1 SQVTM, CDR2 ANQGSEA. The CDR3 loop is CSVAWDRGSNEQFF. As DNA, the CDR3 is TGCAGCGTTGCATGGGACAGGGGGTCAAATGAGCAGTTCTTC.